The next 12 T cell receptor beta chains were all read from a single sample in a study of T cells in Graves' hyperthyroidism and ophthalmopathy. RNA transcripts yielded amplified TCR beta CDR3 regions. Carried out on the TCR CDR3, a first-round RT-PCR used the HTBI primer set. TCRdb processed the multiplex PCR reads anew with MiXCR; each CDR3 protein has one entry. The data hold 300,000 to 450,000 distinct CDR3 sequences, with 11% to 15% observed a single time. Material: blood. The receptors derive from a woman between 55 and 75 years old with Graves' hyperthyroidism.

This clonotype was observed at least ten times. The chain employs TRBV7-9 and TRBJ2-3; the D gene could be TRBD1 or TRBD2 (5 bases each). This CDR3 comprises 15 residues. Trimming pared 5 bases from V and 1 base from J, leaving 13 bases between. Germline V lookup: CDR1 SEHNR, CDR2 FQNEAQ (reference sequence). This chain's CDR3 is CASSPSMGGTDTQYF. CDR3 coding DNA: TGTGCCAGCAGCCCATCTATGGGGGGCACAGATACGCAGTATTTT.

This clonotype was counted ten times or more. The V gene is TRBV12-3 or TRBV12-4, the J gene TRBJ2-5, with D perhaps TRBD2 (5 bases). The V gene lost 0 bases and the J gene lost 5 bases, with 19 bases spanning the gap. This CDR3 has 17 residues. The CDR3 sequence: CASSLAQTGSGGETQYF. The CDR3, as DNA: TGTGCCAGCAGTTTAGCGCAAACGGGAAGCGGCGGCGAGACCCAGTACTTC.

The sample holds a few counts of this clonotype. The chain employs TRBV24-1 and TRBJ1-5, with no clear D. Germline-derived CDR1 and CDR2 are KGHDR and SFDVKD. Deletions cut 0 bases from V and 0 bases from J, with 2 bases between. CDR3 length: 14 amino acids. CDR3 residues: CATSDLDSNQPQHF. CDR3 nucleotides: TGTGCCACCAGTGATTTGGATAGCAATCAGCCCCAGCATTTT.

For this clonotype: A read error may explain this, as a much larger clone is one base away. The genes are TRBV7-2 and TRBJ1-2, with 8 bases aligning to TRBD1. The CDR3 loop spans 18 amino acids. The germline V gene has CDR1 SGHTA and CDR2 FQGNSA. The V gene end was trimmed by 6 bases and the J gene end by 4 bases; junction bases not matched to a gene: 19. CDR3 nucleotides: TGTGCCAGCAGTCTTCCCCGGAACAGGGGGACTCTCCGCTATGGCTACACCTTC. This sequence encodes CASSLPRNRGTLRYGYTF. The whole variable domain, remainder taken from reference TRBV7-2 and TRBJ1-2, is GAGVSQSPSNKVTEKGKDVELRCDPISGHTALYWYRQSLGQGLEFLIYFQGNSAPDKSGLPSDRFSAERTGGSVSTLTIQRTQQEDSAVYLCASSLPRNRGTLRYGYTFGSGTRLTVV.

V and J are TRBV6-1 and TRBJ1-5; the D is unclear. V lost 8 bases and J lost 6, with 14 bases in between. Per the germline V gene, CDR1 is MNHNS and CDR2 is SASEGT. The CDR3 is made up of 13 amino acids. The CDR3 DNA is TGTGCCAGCCTACCCTCCGGAGGTCAGCCCCAGCATTTT. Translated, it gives CASLPSGGQPQHF.

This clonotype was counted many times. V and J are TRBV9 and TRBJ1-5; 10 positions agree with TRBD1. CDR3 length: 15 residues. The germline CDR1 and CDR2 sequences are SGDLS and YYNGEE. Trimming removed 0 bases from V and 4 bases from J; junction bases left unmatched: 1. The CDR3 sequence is CASSVGGQGNQPQHF. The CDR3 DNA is TGTGCCAGCAGCGTAGGGGGACAGGGGAATCAGCCCCAGCATTTT.

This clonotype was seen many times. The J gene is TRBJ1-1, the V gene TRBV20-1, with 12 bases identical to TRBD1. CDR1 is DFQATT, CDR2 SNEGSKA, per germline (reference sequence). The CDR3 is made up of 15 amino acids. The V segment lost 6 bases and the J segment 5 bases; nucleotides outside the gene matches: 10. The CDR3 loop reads CSATGTGGFRTEAFF. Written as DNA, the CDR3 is TGCAGTGCCACCGGGACAGGGGGCTTTCGGACTGAAGCTTTCTTT.

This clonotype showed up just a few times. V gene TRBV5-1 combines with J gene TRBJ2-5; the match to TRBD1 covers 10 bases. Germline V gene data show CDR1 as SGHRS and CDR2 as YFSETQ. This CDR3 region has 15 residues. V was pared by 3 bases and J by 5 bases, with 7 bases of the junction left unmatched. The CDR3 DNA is TGCGCCAGCAGCTGGGGACAGGGGAGCGGGGAGACCCAGTACTTC. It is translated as CASSWGQGSGETQYF.

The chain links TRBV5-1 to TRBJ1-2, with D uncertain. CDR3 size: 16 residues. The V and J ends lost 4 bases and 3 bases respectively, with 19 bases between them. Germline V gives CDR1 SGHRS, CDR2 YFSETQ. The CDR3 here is CASSQGSLTGHYGYTF. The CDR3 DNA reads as TGCGCCAGCAGCCAAGGATCTTTAACTGGGCACTATGGCTACACCTTC.

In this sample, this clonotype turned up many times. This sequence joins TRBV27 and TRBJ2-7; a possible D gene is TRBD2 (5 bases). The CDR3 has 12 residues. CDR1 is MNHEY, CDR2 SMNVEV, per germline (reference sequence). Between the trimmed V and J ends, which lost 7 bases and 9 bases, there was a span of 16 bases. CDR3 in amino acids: CASTDRTEVQYF. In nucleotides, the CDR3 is TGTGCCAGCACCGACCGAACGGAGGTGCAGTACTTC.

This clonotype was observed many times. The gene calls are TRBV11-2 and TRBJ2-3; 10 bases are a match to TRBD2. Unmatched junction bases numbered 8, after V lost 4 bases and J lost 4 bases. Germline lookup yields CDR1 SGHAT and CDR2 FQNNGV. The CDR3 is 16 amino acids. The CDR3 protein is CASSSLSGRAPDTQYF. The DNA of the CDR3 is TGTGCCAGCAGCTCCCTAAGCGGGAGGGCCCCAGATACGCAGTATTTT.

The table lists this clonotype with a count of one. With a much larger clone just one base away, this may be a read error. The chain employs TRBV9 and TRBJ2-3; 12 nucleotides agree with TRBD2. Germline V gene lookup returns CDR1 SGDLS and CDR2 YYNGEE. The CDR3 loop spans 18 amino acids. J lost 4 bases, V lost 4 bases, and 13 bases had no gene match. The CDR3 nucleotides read TGTGCCAGCAGCCCCAGGGCTAGCGGGAGGGACCGAGCAGATACGCAGTATTTT. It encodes CASSPRASGRDRADTQYF.